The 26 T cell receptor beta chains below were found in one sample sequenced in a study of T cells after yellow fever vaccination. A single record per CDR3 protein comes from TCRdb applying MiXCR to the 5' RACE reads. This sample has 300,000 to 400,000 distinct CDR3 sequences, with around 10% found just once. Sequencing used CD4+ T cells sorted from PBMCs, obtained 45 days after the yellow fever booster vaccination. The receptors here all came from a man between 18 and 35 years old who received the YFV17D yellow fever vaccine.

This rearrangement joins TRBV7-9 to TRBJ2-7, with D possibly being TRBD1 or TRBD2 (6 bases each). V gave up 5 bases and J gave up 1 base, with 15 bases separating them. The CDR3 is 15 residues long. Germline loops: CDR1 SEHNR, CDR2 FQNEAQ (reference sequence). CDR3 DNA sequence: TGTGCCAGCAGCCCAGGGGACTTTTTGTCCTACGAGCAGTACGTC. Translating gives CASSPGDFLSYEQYV.

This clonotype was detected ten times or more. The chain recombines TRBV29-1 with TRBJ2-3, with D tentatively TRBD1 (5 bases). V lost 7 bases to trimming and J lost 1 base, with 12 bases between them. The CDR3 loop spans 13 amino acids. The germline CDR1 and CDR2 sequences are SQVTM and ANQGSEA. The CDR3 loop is CSASDSRTDTQYF. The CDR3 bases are TGCAGCGCGTCTGACAGCCGCACAGATACGCAGTATTTT.

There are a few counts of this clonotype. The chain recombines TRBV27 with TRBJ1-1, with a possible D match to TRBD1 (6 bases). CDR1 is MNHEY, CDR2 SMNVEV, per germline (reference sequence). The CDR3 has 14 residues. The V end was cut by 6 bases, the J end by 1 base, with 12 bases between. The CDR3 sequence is CASRPQGQNTEAFF. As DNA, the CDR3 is TGTGCCAGCAGACCACAGGGACAGAACACTGAAGCTTTCTTT.

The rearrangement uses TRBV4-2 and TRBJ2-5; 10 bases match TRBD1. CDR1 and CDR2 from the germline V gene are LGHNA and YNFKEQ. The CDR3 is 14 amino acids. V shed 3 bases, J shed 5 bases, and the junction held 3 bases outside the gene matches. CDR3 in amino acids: CASSQGQGWETQYF. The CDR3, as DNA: TGTGCCAGCAGCCAGGGACAGGGGTGGGAGACCCAGTACTTC.

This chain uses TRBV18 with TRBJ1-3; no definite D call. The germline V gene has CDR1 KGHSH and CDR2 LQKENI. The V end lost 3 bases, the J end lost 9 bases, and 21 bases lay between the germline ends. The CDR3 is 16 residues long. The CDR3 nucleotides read TGTGCCAGCTCACCGTCATTGGGAGCCGTGGAGGTCACCATATATTTT. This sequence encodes CASSPSLGAVEVTIYF. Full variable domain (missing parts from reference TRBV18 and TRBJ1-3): NAGVMQNPRHLVRRRGQEARLRCSPMKGHSHVYWYRQLPEEGLKFMVYLQKENIIDESGMPKERFSAEFPKEGPSILRIQQVVRGDSAAYFCASSPSLGAVEVTIYFGEGSWLTVV.

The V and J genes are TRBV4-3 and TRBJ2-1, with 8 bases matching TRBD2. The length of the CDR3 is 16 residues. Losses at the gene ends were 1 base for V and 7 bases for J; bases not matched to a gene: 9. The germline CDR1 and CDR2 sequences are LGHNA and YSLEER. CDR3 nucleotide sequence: TGCGCCAGCAGCCAAGGGTTGTGGGGCGGGGGGAATGAGCAGTTCTTC. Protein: CASSQGLWGGGNEQFF.

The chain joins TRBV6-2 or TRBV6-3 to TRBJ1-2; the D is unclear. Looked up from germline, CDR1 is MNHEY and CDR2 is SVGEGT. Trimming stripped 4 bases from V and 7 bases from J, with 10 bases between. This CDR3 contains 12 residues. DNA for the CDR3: TGTGCCAGCAGTTCAAGGCTCCCTGGCTACACCTTC. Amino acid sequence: CASSSRLPGYTF.

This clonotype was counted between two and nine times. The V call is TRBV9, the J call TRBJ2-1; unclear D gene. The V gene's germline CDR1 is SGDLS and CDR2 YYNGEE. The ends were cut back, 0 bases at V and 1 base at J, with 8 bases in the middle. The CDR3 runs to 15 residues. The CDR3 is CASSVANPSYNEQFF. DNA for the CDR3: TGTGCCAGCAGCGTAGCTAACCCATCCTACAATGAGCAGTTCTTC.

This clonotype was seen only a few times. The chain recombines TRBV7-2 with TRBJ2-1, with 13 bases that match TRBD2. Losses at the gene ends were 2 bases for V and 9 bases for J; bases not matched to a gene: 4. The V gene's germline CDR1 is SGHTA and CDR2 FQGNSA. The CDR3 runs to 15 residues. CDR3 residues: CASSLTSGGAFEQFF. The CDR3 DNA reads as TGTGCCAGCAGCTTAACTAGCGGGGGGGCCTTTGAGCAGTTCTTC.

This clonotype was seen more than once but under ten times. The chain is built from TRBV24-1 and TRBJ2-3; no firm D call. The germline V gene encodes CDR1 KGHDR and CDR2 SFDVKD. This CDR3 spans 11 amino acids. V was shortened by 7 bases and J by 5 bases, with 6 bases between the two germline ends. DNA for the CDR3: TGTGCCACCAGGTGGTTAGATACGCAGTATTTT. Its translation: CATRWLDTQYF.

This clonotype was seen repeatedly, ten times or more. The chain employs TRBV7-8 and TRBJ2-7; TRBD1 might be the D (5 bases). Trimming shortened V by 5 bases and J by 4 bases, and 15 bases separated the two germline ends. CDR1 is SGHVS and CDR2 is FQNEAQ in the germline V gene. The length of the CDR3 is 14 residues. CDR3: CASSLNQGLYEQYV. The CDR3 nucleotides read TGTGCCAGCAGCCTAAATCAGGGTTTGTACGAGCAGTACGTC.

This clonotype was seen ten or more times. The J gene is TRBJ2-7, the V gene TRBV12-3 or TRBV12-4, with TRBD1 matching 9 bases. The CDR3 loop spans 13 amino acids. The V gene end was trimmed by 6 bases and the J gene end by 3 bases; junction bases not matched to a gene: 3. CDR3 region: CASSMGQGYEQYF. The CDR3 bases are TGTGCCAGCAGCATGGGACAGGGCTACGAGCAGTACTTC.

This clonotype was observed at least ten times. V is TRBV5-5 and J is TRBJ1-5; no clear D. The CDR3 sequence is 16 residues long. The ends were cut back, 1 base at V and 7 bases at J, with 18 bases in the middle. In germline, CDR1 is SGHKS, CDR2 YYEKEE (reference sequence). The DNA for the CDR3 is TGTGCCAGCAGCTTGATTGTGGCAGCTCGAGGGCAGCCCCAGCATTTT. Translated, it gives CASSLIVAARGQPQHF.

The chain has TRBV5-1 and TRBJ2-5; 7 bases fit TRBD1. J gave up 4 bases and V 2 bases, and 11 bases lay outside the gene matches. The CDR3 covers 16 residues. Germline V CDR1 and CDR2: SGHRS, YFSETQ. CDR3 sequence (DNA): TGCGCCAGCAGCTTCCCACCGACAGGGACCGGAGAGACCCAGTACTTC. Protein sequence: CASSFPPTGTGETQYF.

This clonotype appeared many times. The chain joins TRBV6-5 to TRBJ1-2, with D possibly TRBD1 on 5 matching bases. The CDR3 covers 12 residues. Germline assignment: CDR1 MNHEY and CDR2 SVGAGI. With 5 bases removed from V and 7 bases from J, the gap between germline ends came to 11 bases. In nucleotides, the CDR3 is TGTGCCAGCAGTCAATCGGGGGTTGGCTACACCTTC. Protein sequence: CASSQSGVGYTF.

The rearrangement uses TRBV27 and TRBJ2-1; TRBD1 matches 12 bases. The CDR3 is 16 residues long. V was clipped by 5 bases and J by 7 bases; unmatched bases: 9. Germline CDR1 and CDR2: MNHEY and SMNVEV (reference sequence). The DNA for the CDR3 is TGTGCCAGCAGTGGTATCGGGACAGGGGGCAGGAATGAGCAGTTCTTC. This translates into CASSGIGTGGRNEQFF.

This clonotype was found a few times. The CDR3 DNA is TGTGCCAGCAGCTTACGGGCAGGGGTCTCCTACGAGCAGTACTTC. This encodes CASSLRAGVSYEQYF. The chain has TRBV7-2 and TRBJ2-7; D perhaps matches TRBD1 (6 bases). CDR1 and CDR2 (germline): SGHTA, FQGNSA. Trimming shortened V by 2 bases and J by 0 bases, and 11 bases separated the two germline ends. There are 15 residues in the CDR3.

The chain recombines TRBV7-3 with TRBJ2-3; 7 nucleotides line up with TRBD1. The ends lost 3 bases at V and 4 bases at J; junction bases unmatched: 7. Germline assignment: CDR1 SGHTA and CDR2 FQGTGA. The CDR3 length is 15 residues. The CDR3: CASSFSSTGADTQYF. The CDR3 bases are TGTGCCAGCAGCTTCTCGAGTACAGGGGCAGATACGCAGTATTTT.

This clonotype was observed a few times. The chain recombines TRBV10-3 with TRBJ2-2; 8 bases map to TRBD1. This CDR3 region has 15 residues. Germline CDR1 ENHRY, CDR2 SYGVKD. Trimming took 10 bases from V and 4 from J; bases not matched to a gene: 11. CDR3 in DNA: TGTGCCAGCGAGGCCGGGACAGGACGCACCGGGGAGCTGTTTTTT. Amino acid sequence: CASEAGTGRTGELFF.

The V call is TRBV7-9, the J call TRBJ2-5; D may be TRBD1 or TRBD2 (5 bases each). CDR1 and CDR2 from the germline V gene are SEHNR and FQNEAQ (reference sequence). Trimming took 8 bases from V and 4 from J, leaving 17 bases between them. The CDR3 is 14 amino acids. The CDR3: CASCVLGAGETQYF. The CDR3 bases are TGTGCCAGCTGCGTACTTGGGGCGGGAGAGACCCAGTACTTC.

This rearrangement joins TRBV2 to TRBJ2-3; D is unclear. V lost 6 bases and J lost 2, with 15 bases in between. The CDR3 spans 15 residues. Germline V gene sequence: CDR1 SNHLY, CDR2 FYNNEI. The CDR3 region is CASRLEIVTTDTQYF. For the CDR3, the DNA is TGTGCCAGCAGATTGGAGATCGTGACCACAGATACGCAGTATTTT.

CDR3 protein: CASSSQTQNTEAFF. DNA for the CDR3: TGTGCCAGCAGTTCCCAAACCCAGAACACTGAAGCTTTCTTT. This chain connects TRBV5-4 to TRBJ1-1; D unclear. V gave up 5 bases and J gave up 1 base, with 12 bases separating them. The CDR3 is made up of 14 amino acids. From germline, CDR1 is SGHNT and CDR2 YYREEE (reference sequence).

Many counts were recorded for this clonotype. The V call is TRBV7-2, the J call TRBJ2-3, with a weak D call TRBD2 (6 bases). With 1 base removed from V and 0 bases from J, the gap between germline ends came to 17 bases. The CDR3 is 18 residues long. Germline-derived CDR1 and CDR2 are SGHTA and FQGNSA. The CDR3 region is CASSLVSGGTTSTDTQYF. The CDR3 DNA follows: TGTGCCAGCAGCTTAGTATCCGGGGGTACGACTAGCACAGATACGCAGTATTTT.

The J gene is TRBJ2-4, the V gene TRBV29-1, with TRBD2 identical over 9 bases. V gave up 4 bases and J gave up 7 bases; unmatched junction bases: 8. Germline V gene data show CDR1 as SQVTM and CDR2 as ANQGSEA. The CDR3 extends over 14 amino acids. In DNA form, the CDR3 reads TGCAGCGTTGTGGCGGGAGGGCCGGGTAACATTCAGTACTTC. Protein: CSVVAGGPGNIQYF. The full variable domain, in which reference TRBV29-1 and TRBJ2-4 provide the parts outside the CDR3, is SAVISQKPSRDICQRGTSLTIQCQVDSQVTMMFWYRQQPGQSLTLIATANQGSEATYESGFVIDKFPISRPNLTFSTLTVSNMSPEDSSIYLCSVVAGGPGNIQYFGAGTRLSVL.

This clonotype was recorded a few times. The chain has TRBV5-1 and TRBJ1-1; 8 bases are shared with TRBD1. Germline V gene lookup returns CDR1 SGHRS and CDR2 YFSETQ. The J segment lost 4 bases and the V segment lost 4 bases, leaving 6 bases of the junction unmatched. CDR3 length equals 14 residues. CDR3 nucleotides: TGCGCCAGCAGCACCCTTACAGGGGGCACTGAAGCTTTCTTT. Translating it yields CASSTLTGGTEAFF.

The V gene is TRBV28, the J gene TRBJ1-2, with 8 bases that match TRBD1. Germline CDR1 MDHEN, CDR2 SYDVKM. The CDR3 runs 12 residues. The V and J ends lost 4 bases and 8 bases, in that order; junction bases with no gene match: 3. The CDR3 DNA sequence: TGTGCCAGCAGTTCCTCAGGGGGCGGCTACACCTTC. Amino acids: CASSSSGGGYTF.